This record covers a single T cell receptor (beta chain). Its antigen is undetermined. V was pared by 4 bases and J by 7 bases, with 6 bases of the junction left unmatched. The CDR3 spans 12 residues. Germline CDR1 is DFQATT and CDR2 is SNEGSKA (reference sequence). Amplification targeted TCR beta CDR3 regions from RNA transcripts. HTBI primers drove first-round RT-PCR of the TCR CDR3. A single record per CDR3 protein comes from TCRdb applying MiXCR to the multiplex PCR reads. The table lists a few hundred thousand distinct CDR3 sequences, roughly 22% of them singletons. These data come from a study of T cells in Graves' hyperthyroidism and ophthalmopathy. Study outcomes and limitations: It was a median roughly 6.5 months before onset that the model predicted ophthalmopathy.

For ophthalmopathy patients, the Clinical Activity Score was at least 3 and the NOSPECS grade at least 4; duration was under 3 months. The rearrangement joins TRBV20-1 to TRBJ1-1, with 7 bases fitting TRBD1. Sequences were obtained from blood. This clonotype originated in a woman aged 70-85 years with Graves' ophthalmopathy. CDR3 nucleotides: TGCAGTGCTACCCTACAGGGGATTGAAGCTTTCTTT. Translation: CSATLQGIEAFF.